This T cell receptor beta chain comes out of a study of blood T cell repertoires in COVID-19. Study summary: The United States, Italy and Spain provided the acute and convalescent COVID-19 samples. PBMCs, B-cell-depleted T cells, or T cells provided the cDNA or gDNA that made up the material.

How the authors handled the data: Reference gene primer amplification gave nucleated cell count estimates. Profiling relied on immunoSEQ multiplex PCR, and the TCRdb table lists in-frame clones only, not all of them. V and J calls and clone size follow that table, whereas D and trimming were derived from the DNA. The sample records about 92,000 clones, around 82% being singletons. The CDR3 is 13 residues long. Germline lookup yields CDR1 SNHLY and CDR2 FYNNEI. V lost 6 bases, J lost 0 bases, and 8 bases lay in between. The chain combines TRBV2 with TRBJ1-1; D ambiguous. Sequencing input: peripheral blood. The receptor's source is a human donor in a cohort sampled during active COVID-19. The CDR3 sequence: CASSEHMNTEAFF. The CDR3 nucleotides are TGTGCCAGCAGCGAACACATGAACACTGAAGCTTTCTTT.